The text below deals with one T cell receptor beta chain. Its antigen is still unknown. In addition to blood RNA drawn from unsorted whole blood, germline DNA was extracted. This sample was taken from a study of tumor-infiltrating lymphocytes in primary liver carcinoma. Points from the study as a whole: A significantly higher top-250-clone fraction was recorded for tumors than for blood (p = 0.039).

With a constant-region primer, TCR beta cDNA was made from approximately 510 ng of total RNA. ARM-PCR, slightly modified, supplied the TCR beta libraries through three nested multiplex PCR rounds. TRBV1-TRBV30 forward primers paired with a C-beta reverse primer drove the first two PCR rounds, 10 cycles each. TCRdb redid the calling of the multiplex PCR reads with MiXCR, one entry per CDR3 protein. The sample has 300,000 to 350,000 distinct CDR3 sequences; about 50% are singletons. Germline assignment: CDR1 KGHDR and CDR2 SFDVKD. V was pared by 4 bases and J by 2 bases, with 13 bases between. This CDR3 has 16 residues.

The sequencing sample was made of peripheral blood. The chain has TRBV24-1 and TRBJ2-2; unclear D gene. This receptor was taken from a woman in her 30s with primary liver carcinoma and hepatitis B virus infection. Here the CDR3 DNA reads TGTGCCACCAGTGAAGGTTCCGCTATTAACACCGGGGAGCTGTTTTTT. Protein product: CATSEGSAINTGELFF.